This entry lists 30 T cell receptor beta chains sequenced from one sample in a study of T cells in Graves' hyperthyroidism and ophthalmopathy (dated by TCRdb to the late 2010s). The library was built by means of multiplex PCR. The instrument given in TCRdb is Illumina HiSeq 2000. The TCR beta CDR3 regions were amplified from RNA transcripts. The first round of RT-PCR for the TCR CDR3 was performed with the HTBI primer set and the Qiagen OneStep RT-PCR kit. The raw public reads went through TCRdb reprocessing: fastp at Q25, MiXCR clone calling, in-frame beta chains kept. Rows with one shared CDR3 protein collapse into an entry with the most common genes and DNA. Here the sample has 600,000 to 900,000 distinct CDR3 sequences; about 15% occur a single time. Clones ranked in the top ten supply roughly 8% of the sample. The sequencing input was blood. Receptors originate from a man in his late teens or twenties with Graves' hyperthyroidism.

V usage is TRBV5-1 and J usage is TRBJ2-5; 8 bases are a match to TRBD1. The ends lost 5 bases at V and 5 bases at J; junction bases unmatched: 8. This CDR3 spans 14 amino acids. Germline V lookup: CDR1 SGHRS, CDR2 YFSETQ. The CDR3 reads CASRPGTGGETQYF. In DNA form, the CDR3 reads TGCGCCAGCAGACCGGGTACAGGGGGGGAGACCCAGTACTTC.

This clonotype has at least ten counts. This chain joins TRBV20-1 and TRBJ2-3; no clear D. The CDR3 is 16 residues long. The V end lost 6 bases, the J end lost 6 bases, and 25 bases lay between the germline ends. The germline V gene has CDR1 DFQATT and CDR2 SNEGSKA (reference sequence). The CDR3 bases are TGCAGTGCCACCTCCGGATTTTCATACTCTTGGGATACGCAGTATTTT. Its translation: CSATSGFSYSWDTQYF.

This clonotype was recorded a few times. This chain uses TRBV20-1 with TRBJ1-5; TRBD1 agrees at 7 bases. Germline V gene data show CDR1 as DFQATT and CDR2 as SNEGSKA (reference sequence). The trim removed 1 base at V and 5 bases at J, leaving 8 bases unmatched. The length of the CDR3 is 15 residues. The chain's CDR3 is CSARAQTGRDQPQHF. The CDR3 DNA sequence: TGCAGTGCTAGAGCACAGACAGGGAGGGATCAGCCCCAGCATTTT.

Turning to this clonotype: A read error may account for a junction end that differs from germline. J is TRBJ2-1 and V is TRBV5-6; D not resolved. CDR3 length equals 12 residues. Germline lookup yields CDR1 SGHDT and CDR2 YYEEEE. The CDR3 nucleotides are TGTACCAGCCAACCTTCCAACAATGAGCAGTTCTTC. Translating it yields CTSQPSNNEQFF.

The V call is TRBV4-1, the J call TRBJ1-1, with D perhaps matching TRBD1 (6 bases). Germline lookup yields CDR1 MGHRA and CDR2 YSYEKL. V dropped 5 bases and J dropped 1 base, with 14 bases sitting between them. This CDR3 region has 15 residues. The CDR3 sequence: CASSYTGPPNTEAFF. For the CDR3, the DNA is TGCGCCAGCAGCTACACAGGGCCCCCGAACACTGAAGCTTTCTTT.

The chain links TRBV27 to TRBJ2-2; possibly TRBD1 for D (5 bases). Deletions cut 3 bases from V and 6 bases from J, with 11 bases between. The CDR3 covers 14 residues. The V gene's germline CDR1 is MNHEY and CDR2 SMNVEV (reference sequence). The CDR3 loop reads CASSLLGRAGELFF. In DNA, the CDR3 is TGTGCCAGCAGTTTGCTTGGCAGGGCCGGGGAGCTGTTTTTT.

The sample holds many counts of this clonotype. DNA for the CDR3: TGTGCCAGCAGCTGGGGACAGGGGTTCTCCTACGAGCAGTACTTC. This encodes CASSWGQGFSYEQYF. The J gene is TRBJ2-7, the V gene TRBV11-2; 10 bases are shared with TRBD1. The germline gives CDR1 SGHAT, CDR2 FQNNGV. J was trimmed by 0 bases and V by 4 bases; bases with no gene match: 3. The CDR3 is 15 amino acids.

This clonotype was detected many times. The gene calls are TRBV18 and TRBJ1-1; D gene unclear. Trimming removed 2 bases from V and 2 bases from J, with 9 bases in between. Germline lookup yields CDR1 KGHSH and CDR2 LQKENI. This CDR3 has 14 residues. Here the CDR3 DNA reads TGTGCCAGCTCACCATTTGAAGGTAACACTGAAGCTTTCTTT. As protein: CASSPFEGNTEAFF.

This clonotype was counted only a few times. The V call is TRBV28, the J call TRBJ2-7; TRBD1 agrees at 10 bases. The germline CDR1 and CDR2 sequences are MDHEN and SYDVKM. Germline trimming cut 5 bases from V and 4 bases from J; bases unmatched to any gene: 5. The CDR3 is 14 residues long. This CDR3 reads CASSRRDRGYEQYF. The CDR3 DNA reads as TGTGCCAGCAGTCGCCGGGACAGGGGATACGAGCAGTACTTC.

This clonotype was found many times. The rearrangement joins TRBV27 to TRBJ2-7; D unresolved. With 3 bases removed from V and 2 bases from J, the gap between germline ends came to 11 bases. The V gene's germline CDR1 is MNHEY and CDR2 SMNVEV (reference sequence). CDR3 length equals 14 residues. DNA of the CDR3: TGTGCCAGCAGTTTGAAGGGCGGTGCCTACGAGCAGTACTTC. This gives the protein CASSLKGGAYEQYF.

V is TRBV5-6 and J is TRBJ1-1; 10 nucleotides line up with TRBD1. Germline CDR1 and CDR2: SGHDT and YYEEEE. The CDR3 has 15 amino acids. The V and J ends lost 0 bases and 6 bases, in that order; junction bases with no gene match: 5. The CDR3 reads CASSLDGTGAPEAFF. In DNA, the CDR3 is TGTGCCAGCAGCTTGGACGGGACAGGGGCACCTGAAGCTTTCTTT.

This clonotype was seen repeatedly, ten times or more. The CDR3 DNA reads TGTGCCAGCAGTTTACTCGAGGACCAGAGGTATGAGCAGTTCTTC. This encodes CASSLLEDQRYEQFF. The chain has TRBV28 and TRBJ2-1; D is uncertain. V lost 2 bases and J lost 8, with 16 bases in between. The CDR3 loop spans 15 amino acids. CDR1 and CDR2 from the germline V gene are MDHEN and SYDVKM. The whole variable domain, filled in from reference TRBV28 and TRBJ2-1, reads DVKVTQSSRYLVKRTGEKVFLECVQDMDHENMFWYRQDPGLGLRLIYFSYDVKMKEKGDIPEGYSVSREKKERFSLILESASTNQTSMYLCASSLLEDQRYEQFFGPGTRLTVL.

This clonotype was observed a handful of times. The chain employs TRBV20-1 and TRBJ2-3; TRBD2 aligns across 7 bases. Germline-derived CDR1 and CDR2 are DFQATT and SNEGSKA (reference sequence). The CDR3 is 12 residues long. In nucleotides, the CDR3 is TGCAGCCTCCGGGGGGACACAGATACGCAGTATTTT. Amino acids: CSLRGDTDTQYF.

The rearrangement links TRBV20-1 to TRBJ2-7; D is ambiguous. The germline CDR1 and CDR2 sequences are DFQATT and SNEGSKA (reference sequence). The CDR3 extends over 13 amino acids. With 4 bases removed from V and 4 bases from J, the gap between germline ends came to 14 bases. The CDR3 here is CSAINSTRYEQYF. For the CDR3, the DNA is TGCAGTGCTATTAACAGTACGAGATACGAGCAGTACTTC.

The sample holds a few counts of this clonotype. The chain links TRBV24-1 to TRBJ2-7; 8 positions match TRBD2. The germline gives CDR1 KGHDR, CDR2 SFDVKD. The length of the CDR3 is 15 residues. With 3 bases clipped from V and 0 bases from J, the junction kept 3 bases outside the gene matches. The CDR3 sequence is CATSDGSGSSYEQYF. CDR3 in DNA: TGTGCCACCAGTGATGGCAGCGGGAGCTCCTACGAGCAGTACTTC.

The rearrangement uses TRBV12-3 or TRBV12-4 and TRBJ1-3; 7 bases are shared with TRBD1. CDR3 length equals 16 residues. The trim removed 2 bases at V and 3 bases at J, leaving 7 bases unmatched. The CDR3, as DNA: TGTGCCAGCAGTTTAAGGTTGGGGACAGTTGGAAACACCATATATTTT. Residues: CASSLRLGTVGNTIYF.

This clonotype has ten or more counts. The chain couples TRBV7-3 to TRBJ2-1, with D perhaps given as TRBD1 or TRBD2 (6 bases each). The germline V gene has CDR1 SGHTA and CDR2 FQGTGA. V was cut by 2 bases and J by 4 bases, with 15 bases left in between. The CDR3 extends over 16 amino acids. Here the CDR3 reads CASSLQGRGPYNEQFF. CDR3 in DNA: TGTGCCAGCAGCTTACAGGGACGGGGGCCGTACAATGAGCAGTTCTTC. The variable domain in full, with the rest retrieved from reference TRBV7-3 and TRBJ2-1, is GAGVSQTPSNKVTEKGKYVELRCDPISGHTALYWYRQSLGQGPEFLIYFQGTGAADDSGLPNDRFFAVRPEGSVSTLKIQRTERGDSAVYLCASSLQGRGPYNEQFFGPGTRLTVL.

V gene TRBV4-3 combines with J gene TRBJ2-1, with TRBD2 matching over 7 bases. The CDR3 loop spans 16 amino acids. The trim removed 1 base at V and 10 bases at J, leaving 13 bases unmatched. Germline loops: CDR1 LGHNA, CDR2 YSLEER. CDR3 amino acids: CASSQAQRDLVREQFF. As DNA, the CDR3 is TGCGCCAGCAGCCAAGCCCAGCGGGACCTGGTTCGGGAGCAGTTCTTC.

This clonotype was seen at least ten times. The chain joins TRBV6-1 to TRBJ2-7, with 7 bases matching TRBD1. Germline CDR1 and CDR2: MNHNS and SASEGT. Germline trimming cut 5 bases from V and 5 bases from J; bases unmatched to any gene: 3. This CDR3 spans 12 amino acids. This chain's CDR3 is CASSTTGNEQYF. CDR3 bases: TGTGCCAGCAGTACGACAGGGAACGAGCAGTACTTC.

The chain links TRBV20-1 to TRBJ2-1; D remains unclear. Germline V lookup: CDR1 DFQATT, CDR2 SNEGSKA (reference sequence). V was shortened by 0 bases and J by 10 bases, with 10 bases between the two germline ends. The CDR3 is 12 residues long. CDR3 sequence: CSAREESGEQFF. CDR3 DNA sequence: TGCAGTGCTAGAGAGGAAAGTGGGGAGCAGTTCTTC.

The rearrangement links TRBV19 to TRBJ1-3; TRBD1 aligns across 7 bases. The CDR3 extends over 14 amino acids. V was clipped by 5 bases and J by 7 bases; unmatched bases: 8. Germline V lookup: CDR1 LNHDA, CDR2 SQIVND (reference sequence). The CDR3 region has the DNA TGTGCCAGTAGTCCCCGGACAGGCCACAACACCATATATTTT. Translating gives CASSPRTGHNTIYF.

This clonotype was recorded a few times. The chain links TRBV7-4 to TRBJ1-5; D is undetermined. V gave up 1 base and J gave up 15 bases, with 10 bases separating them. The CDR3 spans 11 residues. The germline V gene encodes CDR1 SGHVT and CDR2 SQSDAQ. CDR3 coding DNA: TGTGCCAGCAGCTTAGAACAGACACCGCATTTT. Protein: CASSLEQTPHF.

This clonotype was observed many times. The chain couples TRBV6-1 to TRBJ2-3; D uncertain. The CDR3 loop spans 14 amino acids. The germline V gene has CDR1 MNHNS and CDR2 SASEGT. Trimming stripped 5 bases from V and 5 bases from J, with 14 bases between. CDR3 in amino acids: CASSSGLWGDTQYF. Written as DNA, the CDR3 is TGTGCCAGCAGTTCGGGCCTCTGGGGAGATACGCAGTATTTT.

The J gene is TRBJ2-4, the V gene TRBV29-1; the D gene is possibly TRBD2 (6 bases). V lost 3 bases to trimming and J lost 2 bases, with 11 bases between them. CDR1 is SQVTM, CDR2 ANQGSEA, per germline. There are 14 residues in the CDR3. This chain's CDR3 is CSVERREPKNIQYF. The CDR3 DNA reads TGCAGCGTTGAGAGGCGGGAACCCAAAAACATTCAGTACTTC.

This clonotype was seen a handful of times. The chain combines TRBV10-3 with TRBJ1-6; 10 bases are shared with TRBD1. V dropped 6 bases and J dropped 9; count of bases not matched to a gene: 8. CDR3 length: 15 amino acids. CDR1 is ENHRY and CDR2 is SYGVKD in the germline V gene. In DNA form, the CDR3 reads TGTGCCATCAGCGCGGACAGGGGGTTACCTTCACCCCTCCACTTT. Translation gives CAISADRGLPSPLHF.

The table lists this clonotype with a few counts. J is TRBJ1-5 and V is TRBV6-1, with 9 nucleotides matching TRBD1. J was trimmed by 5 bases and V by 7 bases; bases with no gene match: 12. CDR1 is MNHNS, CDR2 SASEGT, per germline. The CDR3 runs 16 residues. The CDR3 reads CASIERPGQGYQPQHF. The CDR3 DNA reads TGTGCCAGCATAGAGAGACCGGGACAGGGATATCAGCCCCAGCATTTT.

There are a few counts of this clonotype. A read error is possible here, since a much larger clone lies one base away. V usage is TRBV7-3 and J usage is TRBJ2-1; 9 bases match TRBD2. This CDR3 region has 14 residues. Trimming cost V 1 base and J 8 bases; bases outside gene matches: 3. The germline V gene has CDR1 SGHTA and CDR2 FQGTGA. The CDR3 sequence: CASSLSGGAHEQFF. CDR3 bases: TGTGCCAGCAGCTTAAGCGGGGGGGCTCATGAGCAGTTCTTC.

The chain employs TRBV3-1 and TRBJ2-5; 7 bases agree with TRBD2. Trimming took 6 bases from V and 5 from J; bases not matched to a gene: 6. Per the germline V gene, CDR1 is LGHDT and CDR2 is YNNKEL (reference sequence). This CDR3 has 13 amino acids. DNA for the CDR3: TGTGCCAGCAGGGAACTAGCGCTTGAGACCCAGTACTTC. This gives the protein CASRELALETQYF.

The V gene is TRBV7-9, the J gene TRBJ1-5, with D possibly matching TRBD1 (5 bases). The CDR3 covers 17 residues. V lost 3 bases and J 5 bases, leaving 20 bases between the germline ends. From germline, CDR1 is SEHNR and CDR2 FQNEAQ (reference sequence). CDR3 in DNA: TGTGCCAGCAGCTTGGTGGGGGTTGGGGGTAAAGATCAGCCCCAGCATTTT. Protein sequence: CASSLVGVGGKDQPQHF.

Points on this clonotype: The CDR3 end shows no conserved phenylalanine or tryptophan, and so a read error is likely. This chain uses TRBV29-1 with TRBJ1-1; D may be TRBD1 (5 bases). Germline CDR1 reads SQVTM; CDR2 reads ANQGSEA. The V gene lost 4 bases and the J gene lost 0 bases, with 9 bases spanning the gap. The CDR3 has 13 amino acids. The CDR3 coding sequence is TGCAGCGTTGGGGGGGATTTGAACACTGAAGCTTTCCTT. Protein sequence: CSVGGDLNTEAFL.